A selection of T cell receptor beta chains follows, all from one sample in a study of patients and donors after allogeneic stem cell transplantation. TCRdb re-called the RT-PCR reads through MiXCR, storing one row per CDR3 protein. The sample consists of about 410,000 distinct CDR3 sequences, roughly 17% of them appearing once. Sequenced: blood, either unsorted or a sorted T cell fraction (not recorded which). The source of these receptors is a human donor who was either an allogeneic HSCT recipient or a stem cell or donor lymphocyte infusion donor (not recorded which). It is not recorded whose cells these are; they may come from a transplant donor. CDR3s include the opening cysteine and the closing phenylalanine or tryptophan. Fields, in order: CDR3 protein, CDR3 DNA, D gene, V gene, clone size, J gene. D genes are given only for firm matches. Expanded clones get a size class; other rows say once, few or many, or leave the size out.

CAWSGGDQPQHF	TGTGCCTGGAGTGGTGGGGATCAGCCCCAGCATTTT	NA	TRBV30	few	TRBJ1-5
CASSLVKGAYEQYF	TGTGCCAGCAGCTTAGTAAAGGGGGCCTACGAGCAGTACTTC	NA	TRBV7-9	NA	TRBJ2-7
CASSSRHLQETQYF	TGTGCCAGCAGTTCAAGACATCTCCAAGAGACCCAGTACTTC	NA	TRBV12-3/TRBV12-4	few	TRBJ2-5
CASSPGRGGQETQYF	TGTGCCAGCAGCCCGGGCAGGGGGGGCCAAGAGACCCAGTACTTC	NA	TRBV9	NA	TRBJ2-5
CATRGANQPQHF	TGTGCCACACGCGGGGCTAATCAGCCCCAGCATTTT	NA	TRBV10-3	NA	TRBJ1-5
CSVDTSGVVKNEQFF	TGCAGCGTAGATACCTCGGGAGTAGTTAAAAATGAGCAGTTCTTC	NA	TRBV29-1	NA	TRBJ2-1
CASSVDQRQPQHF	TGTGCCAGCAGTGTAGACCAGAGGCAGCCCCAGCATTTT	NA	TRBV2	few	TRBJ1-5
CASSLIQGGSPLHF	TGTGCCAGCAGCTTAATCCAGGGGGGATCACCCCTCCACTTT	TRBD1	TRBV7-9	NA	TRBJ1-6
CASSFGSGQPQHF	TGTGCCAGCAGCTTTGGGAGCGGTCAGCCCCAGCATTTT	NA	TRBV11-2	NA	TRBJ1-5
CSARVRPRETQYF	TGCAGTGCTAGAGTCAGGCCACGGGAGACCCAGTACTTC	NA	TRBV20-1	NA	TRBJ2-5
CASSPGLASGTQYF	TGTGCCAGCAGCCCGGGACTAGCCAGTGGGACGCAGTATTTT	TRBD2	TRBV7-3	NA	TRBJ2-3
CASSHTSGGDNEQFF	TGTGCCAGCAGTCATACTAGCGGGGGGGACAATGAGCAGTTCTTC	TRBD2	TRBV2	few	TRBJ2-1
CASRATPSGLSYEQYF	TGTGCCAGCAGGGCCACCCCCAGCGGATTATCCTACGAGCAGTACTTC	NA	TRBV6-1	few	TRBJ2-7
CASPTPHFDSTDTQYF	TGTGCCAGCCCGACCCCCCACTTCGACAGCACAGATACGCAGTATTTT	NA	TRBV7-9	many	TRBJ2-3
CASSQERPSGTYEQYF	TGTGCCAGCAGCCAAGAGAGGCCTAGCGGAACCTACGAGCAGTACTTC	TRBD2	TRBV14	few	TRBJ2-7
CASSPVGVNYGYTF	TGTGCCAGCAGTCCTGTCGGGGTAAACTATGGCTACACCTTC	NA	TRBV12-3/TRBV12-4	few	TRBJ1-2
CASSLLGQGKETQYF	TGCGCCAGCAGCTTATTGGGACAGGGGAAGGAGACCCAGTACTTC	TRBD1	TRBV5-1	few	TRBJ2-5
CASSRSGGAGETQYF	TGCGCCAGCAGCCGTAGCGGGGGGGCCGGGGAGACCCAGTACTTC	TRBD2	TRBV4-3	few	TRBJ2-5
CSARDFHRNAYEQYF	TGCAGTGCTAGAGACTTTCATAGGAACGCCTACGAGCAGTACTTC	NA	TRBV20-1	few	TRBJ2-7
CSAKPATSPRGDTQYF	TGCAGTGCCAAACCTGCAACCTCTCCACGCGGAGATACGCAGTATTTT	NA	TRBV20-1	NA	TRBJ2-3
CASGKGLAGELYEQYF	TGCGCCAGCGGGAAGGGACTAGCGGGAGAGTTATACGAGCAGTACTTC	TRBD2	TRBV5-1	NA	TRBJ2-7
CASSIDRAGAFF	TGTGCCAGCAGCATCGACAGGGCGGGAGCTTTCTTT	TRBD1	TRBV5-5	NA	TRBJ1-1
CASSTRDDNSPLHF	TGTGCCAGCAGCACCAGGGACGATAATTCACCCCTCCACTTT	NA	TRBV27	NA	TRBJ1-6
CASSLGTGTAWNQPQHF	TGTGCCAGCAGCTTAGGGACCGGGACGGCATGGAATCAGCCCCAGCATTTT	NA	TRBV7-8	few	TRBJ1-5
CASSPGTVMSSYNEQFF	TGTGCCAGCAGTCCCGGGACTGTTATGAGCTCCTACAATGAGCAGTTCTTC	NA	TRBV2	many	TRBJ2-1
CASSLVSGILANEKLFF	TGTGCCAGCAGCTTAGTTTCTGGGATATTGGCTAATGAAAAACTGTTTTTT	NA	TRBV7-8	few	TRBJ1-4
CASSLDGTYNQPQHF	TGTGCCAGCAGCTTAGATGGGACTTACAATCAGCCCCAGCATTTT	NA	TRBV7-9	few	TRBJ1-5
CSARDSSGRVLATQYF	TGCAGTGCTAGAGATTCTAGCGGGAGGGTTCTAGCTACGCAGTATTTT	TRBD2	TRBV20-1	NA	TRBJ2-3
CASSGRYRTGVYGYTF	TGTGCCAGCAGTGGGAGGTACAGGACAGGGGTCTATGGCTACACCTTC	TRBD1	TRBV12-3/TRBV12-4	NA	TRBJ1-2
CASSAGRQYF	TGTGCCAGCAGTGCGGGTAGACAGTACTTC	NA	TRBV2	few	TRBJ2-7
CASSFRSGGPYEQYF	TGCGCCAGCAGCTTTAGGTCAGGGGGGCCCTACGAGCAGTACTTC	NA	TRBV5-1	NA	TRBJ2-7
CASSTGVGHTEAFF	TGTGCCAGCAGTACAGGGGTGGGGCACACTGAAGCTTTCTTT	TRBD1	TRBV7-9	many	TRBJ1-1
CASRDYNNEQFF	TGTGCCAGCAGGGACTACAACAATGAGCAGTTCTTC	NA	TRBV6-5	NA	TRBJ2-1
CASSVGLAGLHTQYF	TGTGCCAGCAGTGTTGGGCTAGCGGGGTTGCATACGCAGTATTTT	TRBD2	TRBV12-3/TRBV12-4	NA	TRBJ2-3